These 22 T cell receptor beta chains came from one sample sequenced in a study of blood T cell repertoires in COVID-19. Some clones are missing from TCRdb's copy, which holds only in-frame ones; the method was immunoSEQ multiplex PCR. The sample lists more than 400,000 clones; approximately 85% were seen once. The sample taken for sequencing was peripheral blood. These receptors all stem from a human donor in a cohort sampled during active COVID-19.

The chain recombines TRBV9 with TRBJ2-2, with TRBD1 matching over 8 bases. The germline CDR1 and CDR2 sequences are SGDLS and YYNGEE. The V segment lost 2 bases and the J segment 4 bases; nucleotides outside the gene matches: 10. The CDR3 has 17 residues. The CDR3 loop is CASSVRLPGQGTGELFF. The CDR3 coding sequence is TGTGCCAGCAGCGTCCGTCTTCCTGGACAGGGCACCGGGGAGCTGTTTTTT.

The CDR3, as DNA: TGTGCCTGGAGCGGGACAGGTCAAGAGACCCAGTACTTC. Translated, it gives CAWSGTGQETQYF. The chain employs TRBV30 and TRBJ2-5; 8 nucleotides agree with TRBD1. Trimming took 3 bases from V and 2 from J; bases not matched to a gene: 2. The germline V gene encodes CDR1 GTSNPN and CDR2 SVGIG (reference sequence). This CDR3 comprises 13 residues.

J is TRBJ2-5 and V is TRBV7-9, with D hard to call. Germline V CDR1 and CDR2: SEHNR, FQNEAQ (reference sequence). Trimming removed 5 bases at V and 5 bases at J, with 18 bases between. The CDR3 length is 15 residues. The CDR3 loop is CASSALLVTKETQYF. The CDR3, as DNA: TGTGCCAGCAGCGCCTTACTGGTTACCAAGGAGACCCAGTACTTC.

The rearrangement joins TRBV28 to TRBJ2-7, with 10 bases fitting TRBD2. The germline CDR1 and CDR2 sequences are MDHEN and SYDVKM. Trimming removed 6 bases from V and 6 bases from J; junction bases left unmatched: 14. The CDR3 contains 16 residues. The CDR3: CASRPASSGRTGEQYF. CDR3 nucleotides: TGTGCCAGCAGACCGGCGAGTAGCGGGAGGACAGGCGAGCAGTACTTC.

The chain uses TRBV4-3 and TRBJ2-1; 11 bases fit TRBD2. V shed 0 bases and J 4 bases; nucleotides not matched to a gene: 8. Germline loops: CDR1 LGHNA, CDR2 YSLEER. The CDR3 length is 18 residues. CDR3 coding DNA: TGCGCCAGCAGCCAAGATATAGTGGGGACTAGCGGTTACAATGAGCAGTTCTTC. Protein product: CASSQDIVGTSGYNEQFF.

The CDR3 protein is CASSFGDRAIITEAFF. CDR3 coding DNA: TGTGCCAGCAGTTTTGGAGACAGGGCAATCATCACTGAAGCTTTCTTT. V gene TRBV27 combines with J gene TRBJ1-1, with TRBD1 matching over 7 bases. CDR1 MNHEY and CDR2 SMNVEV come from the germline V gene (reference sequence). V gave up 3 bases and J gave up 4 bases; unmatched junction bases: 11. The CDR3 extends over 16 amino acids.

The chain combines TRBV6-5 with TRBJ2-7, with 7 positions matching TRBD2. The V and J ends lost 7 bases and 1 base, in that order; junction bases with no gene match: 10. Germline V gives CDR1 MNHEY, CDR2 SVGAGI. This CDR3 is built from 15 residues. CDR3 amino acids: CASTPPRGGSYEQYF. The CDR3 nucleotides are TGTGCCAGCACCCCACCTCGGGGAGGGTCCTACGAGCAGTACTTC.

The chain carries TRBV3-1 (or the pseudogene TRBV3-2) and TRBJ2-6; no reliable D call. Germline loops: CDR1 LGHDT, CDR2 YNNKEL (reference sequence). V lost 1 base to trimming and J lost 1 base, with 5 bases between them. The CDR3 length is 15 residues. The CDR3 protein is CASSQGRSGANVLTF. CDR3 DNA sequence: TGTGCCAGCAGCCAAGGGAGATCTGGGGCCAACGTCCTGACTTTC.

This chain joins TRBV3-1 (or the pseudogene TRBV3-2) and TRBJ1-1, with unresolved D. CDR3 length: 13 amino acids. Trimming stripped 0 bases from V and 7 bases from J, with 9 bases between. The germline V gene has CDR1 LGHDT and CDR2 YNNKEL (reference sequence). CDR3 DNA: TGTGCCAGCAGCCAAGAGGCTCGGGGTGAAGCTTTCTTT. Translation: CASSQEARGEAFF.

This rearrangement joins TRBV11-2 to TRBJ1-6; D unclear. V lost 1 base and J 17 bases, leaving 12 bases between the germline ends. Germline CDR1 and CDR2: SGHAT and FQNNGV. The CDR3 is 12 residues long. The CDR3 DNA reads as TGTGCCAGCAGCTTAGTTGAGTCCCCGATCCACTTT. This encodes CASSLVESPIHF.

Concerning this clone: The sample has other DNA sequences that encode this CDR3 too. The rearrangement joins TRBV9 to TRBJ1-1; unclear D gene. Trimming shortened V by 0 bases and J by 2 bases, and 8 bases separated the two germline ends. Per germline, CDR1 SGDLS and CDR2 YYNGEE. CDR3 length: 14 amino acids. The CDR3 DNA reads TGTGCCAGCAGCGTAGAAGGAGGAAACACTGAAGCTTTCTTT. This sequence encodes CASSVEGGNTEAFF.

The CDR3 DNA sequence: TGTGCCAGCAGCCCTTGGACAGGCGCCGGGGACTATGGCTACACCTTC. The encoded protein is CASSPWTGAGDYGYTF. The rearrangement links TRBV7-9 to TRBJ1-2; 7 bases align to TRBD1. The CDR3 is made up of 16 amino acids. Germline V CDR1 and CDR2: SEHNR, FQNEAQ (reference sequence). The V gene end was trimmed by 5 bases and the J gene end by 3 bases; junction bases not matched to a gene: 12.

The chain couples TRBV6-5 to TRBJ1-5; D unresolved. Germline V gene sequence: CDR1 MNHEY, CDR2 SVGAGI. The CDR3 covers 13 residues. V dropped 6 bases and J dropped 6 bases, with 12 bases sitting between them. The CDR3 region is CASSLFFSQPQHF. CDR3 DNA sequence: TGTGCCAGCAGCCTTTTCTTCAGTCAGCCCCAGCATTTT.

The chain links TRBV7-3 to TRBJ2-3, with 8 positions matching TRBD1. The CDR3 covers 16 residues. V was pared by 3 bases and J by 3 bases, with 8 bases of the junction left unmatched. The germline V gene encodes CDR1 SGHTA and CDR2 FQGTGA. CDR3 in amino acids: CASSFTGTGSTDTQYF. CDR3 sequence (DNA): TGTGCCAGCAGCTTCACCGGGACAGGATCAACAGATACGCAGTATTTT.

The chain uses TRBV12-3 or TRBV12-4 and TRBJ2-7; D not resolved. This CDR3 has 13 amino acids. V lost 8 bases and J lost 5, with 16 bases in between. CDR3 sequence reads: CASAPQAKHEQYF. As DNA, the CDR3 is TGTGCCAGCGCCCCCCAAGCCAAACACGAGCAGTACTTC.

The J gene is TRBJ2-7, the V gene TRBV3-1 (or the pseudogene TRBV3-2); D may be TRBD1 (6 bases). This CDR3 region has 11 residues. The germline V gene encodes CDR1 LGHDT and CDR2 YNNKEL (reference sequence). V shed 10 bases and J shed 7 bases, with 14 bases lying between them. CDR3 loop: CATRDNREQYF. The CDR3 nucleotides read TGTGCCACCCGGGACAACAGGGAGCAGTACTTC.

This clone has just one count. The rearrangement joins TRBV28 to TRBJ1-1, with a possible D match to TRBD1 (6 bases). Per the germline V gene, CDR1 is MDHEN and CDR2 is SYDVKM. CDR3 length: 16 amino acids. The V gene lost 3 bases and the J gene lost 3 bases, with 17 bases spanning the gap. The DNA of the CDR3 is TGTGCCAGCAGTTTGATCGGGGGGGCCCAGGACACTGAAGCTTTCTTT. Translating it yields CASSLIGGAQDTEAFF.

The chain is built from TRBV6-5 and TRBJ1-2; D gene uncertain. The CDR3 loop spans 12 amino acids. Germline-derived CDR1 and CDR2 are MNHEY and SVGAGI. V lost 2 bases to trimming and J lost 8 bases, with 9 bases between them. The CDR3: CASSYGGRGYTF. The CDR3 bases are TGTGCCAGCAGTTACGGAGGCCGGGGCTACACCTTC.

The genes are TRBV28 and TRBJ1-1; weak D call: TRBD1 (5 bases). Trimming cost V 3 bases and J 4 bases, with 15 bases left between them. The CDR3 has 15 residues. Germline loops: CDR1 MDHEN, CDR2 SYDVKM. DNA of the CDR3: TGTGCCAGCAGTTTGATTTCAGGGAGGTTCACTGAAGCTTTCTTT. This translates into CASSLISGRFTEAFF.

The chain joins TRBV3-1 (or the pseudogene TRBV3-2) to TRBJ1-2, with D maybe TRBD1 (5 bases). The CDR3 loop spans 14 amino acids. Trimming stripped 0 bases from V and 4 bases from J, with 9 bases between. The germline V gene encodes CDR1 LGHDT and CDR2 YNNKEL (reference sequence). CDR3 region: CASSQETGGYGYTF. CDR3 DNA sequence: TGTGCCAGCAGCCAAGAAACGGGGGGCTATGGCTACACCTTC.

The chain employs TRBV9 and TRBJ1-2, with a weak D call TRBD1 (6 bases). V lost 0 bases, J lost 7 bases, and 19 bases lay in between. From germline, CDR1 is SGDLS and CDR2 YYNGEE. This CDR3 comprises 16 residues. CDR3 sequence (DNA): TGTGCCAGCAGCGTAGAGACAATAGGGGGGGTGGCTGGCTACACCTTC. Residues: CASSVETIGGVAGYTF.

The V call is TRBV19, the J call TRBJ2-5, with D hard to call. There are 17 residues in the CDR3. CDR1 LNHDA and CDR2 SQIVND come from the germline V gene (reference sequence). Trimming removed 8 bases at V and 4 bases at J, with 26 bases between. The CDR3 DNA is TGTGCCAGTCATCAAACAAATAGATCCCTGGAGTCAGAGACCCAGTACTTC. Translating it yields CASHQTNRSLESETQYF.